Following are 32 T cell receptor beta chains from one sample sequenced in a study of naive and memory T cell subsets. An equimolar mix of two oligonucleotides served as the beta constant-region primer for TRBC1 and TRBC2. Four rounds of PCR amplified the ligated cDNA using nested alpha and beta constant-region primers plus SP2. TCRdb processed the UMI-ligation and nested PCR reads anew with MiXCR; each CDR3 protein has one entry. The sample lists just over 80,000 distinct CDR3 sequences, 9% occurring once. Source material: naive CD8+ T cells from blood. The receptors were gathered from a human donor in good health.

The table lists this clonotype with a few counts. The genes are TRBV2 and TRBJ2-3; 7 positions agree with TRBD2. This CDR3 contains 12 residues. J lost 6 bases, V lost 7 bases, and 4 bases had no gene match. Germline loops: CDR1 SNHLY, CDR2 FYNNEI. The CDR3 spells CASIGGKDTQYF. The DNA of the CDR3 is TGTGCCAGCATCGGGGGGAAGGATACGCAGTATTTT.

In its sample, this clonotype was seen a few times. The V and J genes are TRBV29-1 and TRBJ2-2; possible D gene TRBD2, 5 bases. Trimming stripped 7 bases from V and 8 bases from J, with 11 bases between. From germline, CDR1 is SQVTM and CDR2 ANQGSEA. The CDR3 has 11 residues. The CDR3, as DNA: TGCAGCGCACTAGTGACAGGGGAGCTGTTTTTT. Its translation: CSALVTGELFF.

This clonotype occurred many times. The chain uses TRBV12-3 or TRBV12-4 and TRBJ2-7; D not certain. The V end was cut by 5 bases, the J end by 2 bases, with 19 bases between. The CDR3 contains 16 residues. CDR3 amino acids: CASSPRDSGWAYEQYF. The CDR3 coding sequence is TGTGCCAGCAGTCCCCGTGATTCCGGCTGGGCCTACGAGCAGTACTTC.

This clonotype has a count of ten or more. The chain links TRBV10-1 to TRBJ2-7, with D tentatively TRBD1 (5 bases). The CDR3 length is 14 residues. Per the germline V gene, CDR1 is WNHNN and CDR2 is SYGVQD (reference sequence). Trimming took 4 bases from V and 6 from J, leaving 16 bases between them. CDR3 loop: CASSGQSRAGEQYF. The CDR3 nucleotides are TGCGCCAGCAGTGGACAGTCCAGAGCAGGCGAGCAGTACTTC.

This clonotype was recorded many times. The V call is TRBV3-1, the J call TRBJ1-2, with TRBD1 matching 8 bases. The CDR3 is made up of 14 amino acids. After removal of 4 bases from V and 3 bases from J, the junction contained 4 bases not matched to a gene. Germline CDR1 and CDR2: LGHDT and YNNKEL (reference sequence). CDR3 coding DNA: TGTGCCAGCAGCCCCCGACAGGGGTACTATGGCTACACCTTC. This gives the protein CASSPRQGYYGYTF.

This clonotype showed up just a few times. The rearrangement uses TRBV7-9 and TRBJ2-3; 7 bases line up with TRBD1. The trim removed 1 base at V and 0 bases at J, leaving 4 bases unmatched. There are 16 residues in the CDR3. Per the germline V gene, CDR1 is SEHNR and CDR2 is FQNEAQ (reference sequence). CDR3 amino acids: CASSLEGQTSTDTQYF. The DNA for the CDR3 is TGTGCCAGCAGCTTAGAGGGACAGACTAGCACAGATACGCAGTATTTT.

This clonotype was counted a single time. This chain links TRBV14 with TRBJ2-7; 10 positions match TRBD1. The CDR3 contains 16 residues. Germline-derived CDR1 and CDR2 are SGHDN and FVKESK. Trimming cost V 1 base and J 3 bases; bases outside gene matches: 6. The CDR3 reads CASSQGDRGKIYEQYF. CDR3 DNA: TGTGCCAGCAGCCAAGGGGACAGGGGAAAGATCTACGAGCAGTACTTC. The entire variable domain, with the rest obtained from reference TRBV14 and TRBJ2-7, is as follows: EAGVTQFPSHSVIEKGQTVTLRCDPISGHDNLYWYRRVMGKEIKFLLHFVKESKQDESGMPNNRFLAERTGGTYSTLKVQPAELEDSGVYFCASSQGDRGKIYEQYFGPGTRLTVT.

The genes are TRBV12-3 or TRBV12-4 and TRBJ1-5; TRBD1 agrees at 7 bases. Trimming took 4 bases from V and 4 from J; bases not matched to a gene: 4. The CDR3 contains 14 residues. The CDR3 DNA follows: TGTGCCAGCAGTTCACAGGGGCCTAATCAGCCCCAGCATTTT. Protein sequence: CASSSQGPNQPQHF.

The V gene is TRBV4-1, the J gene TRBJ2-3, with TRBD2 matching 9 bases. CDR1 is MGHRA and CDR2 is YSYEKL in the germline V gene. The CDR3 extends over 15 amino acids. V lost 1 base and J lost 3; bases outside the gene matches: 2. The CDR3 nucleotides are TGCGCCAGCAGCCAAGTAGCGGGAGTAACAGATACGCAGTATTTT. It yields the protein CASSQVAGVTDTQYF.

This clonotype was recorded at least ten times. The rearrangement uses TRBV29-1 and TRBJ2-1; 12 bases agree with TRBD2. Germline values: CDR1 SQVTM, CDR2 ANQGSEA. This CDR3 has 15 residues. With 5 bases clipped from V and 9 bases from J, the junction kept 11 bases outside the gene matches. The CDR3 nucleotides are TGCAGCGTTTACCTGACTAGCGGGAGTTTGGGTGAGCAGTTCTTC. Translation gives CSVYLTSGSLGEQFF.

This clonotype occurred a few times. The J gene is TRBJ2-1, the V gene TRBV7-6; D is uncertain. Trimming took off 0 bases at V and 8 bases at J, with 11 bases between the two ends. Per germline, CDR1 SGHVS and CDR2 FNYEAQ. This CDR3 has 14 residues. CDR3 residues: CASSLASSGDEQFF. DNA for the CDR3: TGTGCCAGCAGCTTAGCCAGTTCCGGCGATGAGCAGTTCTTC. The variable domain in full, completed from reference TRBV7-6 and TRBJ2-1, reads GAGVSQSPRYKVTKRGQDVALRCDPISGHVSLYWYRQALGQGPEFLTYFNYEAQQDKSGLPNDRFSAERPEGSISTLTIQRTEQRDSAMYRCASSLASSGDEQFFGPGTRLTVL.

This clonotype was recorded many times. The V call is TRBV14, the J call TRBJ2-7, with a tentative D call TRBD1 (6 bases). The germline V gene encodes CDR1 SGHDN and CDR2 FVKESK. V lost 4 bases and J 2 bases, leaving 18 bases between the germline ends. The CDR3 spans 16 residues. DNA of the CDR3: TGTGCCAGCAGCCTTTTCCTGGGCAGGGGTGCCTACGAGCAGTACTTC. Residues: CASSLFLGRGAYEQYF. Combining the CDR3 with reference TRBV14 and TRBJ2-7 gives the whole variable domain EAGVTQFPSHSVIEKGQTVTLRCDPISGHDNLYWYRRVMGKEIKFLLHFVKESKQDESGMPNNRFLAERTGGTYSTLKVQPAELEDSGVYFCASSLFLGRGAYEQYFGPGTRLTVT.

This clonotype was counted many times. The conserved phenylalanine or tryptophan is not found at the CDR3 terminus, so this likely reflects a read error. The chain couples TRBV9 to TRBJ2-7, with TRBD2 matching over 9 bases. This CDR3 is built from 15 residues. With V trimmed by 2 bases and J by 2 bases, 5 bases remained unmatched. Germline V gene data show CDR1 as SGDLS and CDR2 as YYNGEE. CDR3 nucleotide sequence: TGTGCCAGCAGCGTGTCTAGCGGGGTTGCCTACGAGCAGTACTCC. Its translation is CASSVSSGVAYEQYS.

This clonotype was picked up many times. This chain links TRBV12-3 or TRBV12-4 with TRBJ2-7; the D gene is possibly TRBD2 (5 bases). The CDR3 is made up of 14 amino acids. V was cut by 1 base and J by 1 base, with 8 bases left in between. CDR3: CASSLGGPSYEQYF. The CDR3 DNA follows: TGTGCCAGCAGTTTAGGAGGGCCGTCCTACGAGCAGTACTTC.

J is TRBJ2-7 and V is TRBV6-1, with D maybe TRBD2 (5 bases). Germline loops: CDR1 MNHNS, CDR2 SASEGT. The CDR3 spans 15 residues. V was cut by 3 bases and J by 0 bases, with 12 bases left in between. This CDR3 reads CASSDWLGSSYEQYF. The CDR3 bases are TGTGCCAGCAGTGACTGGCTTGGGAGCTCCTACGAGCAGTACTTC.

This clonotype was seen only a few times. CDR3 DNA: TGTGCCACCGGTACAAGCCGCTACGAGCAGTACTTC. This encodes CATGTSRYEQYF. The chain combines TRBV2 with TRBJ2-7; D remains ambiguous. Germline CDR1 and CDR2: SNHLY and FYNNEI. There are 12 residues in the CDR3. Trimming shortened V by 10 bases and J by 3 bases, and 13 bases separated the two germline ends.

This chain uses TRBV20-1 with TRBJ2-5; no clear D gene. V was pared by 0 bases and J by 0 bases, with 17 bases between. The germline gives CDR1 DFQATT, CDR2 SNEGSKA (reference sequence). This CDR3 contains 17 residues. The CDR3 bases are TGCAGTGCTAGAGATTTTTCAGGACCGAGGTACCAAGAGACCCAGTACTTC. Amino acid sequence: CSARDFSGPRYQETQYF.

This clonotype occurred many times. This rearrangement joins TRBV12-3 or TRBV12-4 to TRBJ1-3; unclear D gene. V was pared by 3 bases and J by 2 bases, with 8 bases between. The CDR3 is 14 amino acids. DNA for the CDR3: TGTGCCAGCAGTTTGGCAGGACCTGGAAACACCATATATTTT. Translating it yields CASSLAGPGNTIYF.

The rearrangement joins TRBV3-1 to TRBJ2-1; the D is unclear. CDR3 size: 15 residues. V was trimmed by 0 bases and J by 6 bases, leaving 12 bases between them. The germline V gene encodes CDR1 LGHDT and CDR2 YNNKEL (reference sequence). The CDR3 loop reads CASSQEHLIVNEQFF. CDR3 bases: TGTGCCAGCAGCCAAGAACACTTGATAGTCAATGAGCAGTTCTTC.

This clonotype has more than one count but fewer than ten. The CDR3 DNA reads as TGCAGCGTTGTAGAATCAGGGCACGGGGAGCTGTTTTTT. Its translation is CSVVESGHGELFF. The chain carries TRBV29-1 and TRBJ2-2; perhaps TRBD1 as D (5 bases). There are 13 residues in the CDR3. Deletions cut 4 bases from V and 7 bases from J, with 13 bases between. Per germline, CDR1 SQVTM and CDR2 ANQGSEA.

This sequence joins TRBV4-1 and TRBJ2-7; the D is unclear. The CDR3 is made up of 13 amino acids. The germline CDR1 and CDR2 sequences are MGHRA and YSYEKL. V was clipped by 3 bases and J by 0 bases, with 6 bases between them. As DNA, the CDR3 is TGCGCCAGCAGCCAGGATTACTCCTACGAGCAGTACTTC. This sequence encodes CASSQDYSYEQYF.

Many counts were recorded for this clonotype. J is TRBJ1-1 and V is TRBV4-3; TRBD1 might be the D (5 bases). Germline V CDR1 and CDR2: LGHNA, YSLEER. CDR3 length equals 14 residues. The V end lost 0 bases, the J end lost 6 bases, and 11 bases lay between the germline ends. The CDR3 is CASSQDDSAAEAFF. CDR3 bases: TGCGCCAGCAGCCAAGACGACAGTGCCGCTGAAGCTTTCTTT.

This clonotype appeared many times. The gene calls are TRBV7-9 and TRBJ1-1, with D hard to call. The V end lost 0 bases, the J end lost 6 bases, and 11 bases lay between the germline ends. This CDR3 comprises 14 residues. Germline V CDR1 and CDR2: SEHNR, FQNEAQ (reference sequence). CDR3 DNA sequence: TGTGCCAGCAGCTTAGCGGGAAGCCAGCCTGAAGCTTTCTTT. Amino acids: CASSLAGSQPEAFF.

This clonotype was seen more than once but under ten times. The genes are TRBV30 and TRBJ2-7; D unclear. Trimming shortened V by 4 bases and J by 6 bases, and 13 bases separated the two germline ends. The CDR3 has 12 amino acids. Germline V gene data show CDR1 as GTSNPN and CDR2 as SVGIG (reference sequence). The CDR3 nucleotides are TGTGCCTGGACCCTAGAAATGGGCGAGCAGTACTTC. Amino acids: CAWTLEMGEQYF.

V usage is TRBV5-5 and J usage is TRBJ2-7; D may correspond to TRBD1 or TRBD2 (5 bases each). Deletions cut 4 bases from V and 2 bases from J, with 13 bases between. The length of the CDR3 is 14 residues. Germline lookup yields CDR1 SGHKS and CDR2 YYEKEE (reference sequence). This CDR3 is CASSTARGTYEQYF. For the CDR3, the DNA is TGTGCCAGCAGCACCGCGAGGGGCACCTACGAGCAGTACTTC. The whole variable domain, remainder taken from reference TRBV5-5 and TRBJ2-7, is DAGVTQSPTHLIKTRGQQVTLRCSPISGHKSVSWYQQVLGQGPQFIFQYYEKEERGRGNFPDRFSARQFPNYSSELNVNALLLGDSALYLCASSTARGTYEQYFGPGTRLTVT.

The chain recombines TRBV7-9 with TRBJ2-3; 9 nucleotides match TRBD1. This CDR3 has 17 amino acids. V lost 6 bases to trimming and J lost 2 bases; unmatched junction nucleotides: 12. Per germline, CDR1 SEHNR and CDR2 FQNEAQ (reference sequence). The CDR3 sequence is CASSTLGDRVITDTQYF. CDR3 bases: TGTGCCAGCAGTACACTCGGGGACAGGGTTATCACAGATACGCAGTATTTT.

The rearrangement uses TRBV6-5 and TRBJ2-3, with TRBD2 matching over 13 bases. V was pared by 7 bases and J by 0 bases, with 4 bases of the junction left unmatched. This CDR3 has 16 residues. Germline V gene lookup returns CDR1 MNHEY and CDR2 SVGAGI. The CDR3 sequence is CASNELAGGSTDTQYF. The CDR3 DNA reads TGTGCCAGCAATGAACTAGCGGGAGGGAGCACAGATACGCAGTATTTT.

V usage is TRBV27 and J usage is TRBJ2-7, with D hard to call. This CDR3 has 14 residues. Trimming cost V 2 bases and J 0 bases, with 8 bases left between them. CDR1 is MNHEY and CDR2 is SMNVEV in the germline V gene (reference sequence). CDR3 sequence reads: CASSLAARSYEQYF. The CDR3 bases are TGTGCCAGCAGTTTAGCGGCCCGCTCCTACGAGCAGTACTTC.

The chain uses TRBV12-3 or TRBV12-4 and TRBJ1-6; D unresolved. V was cut by 6 bases and J by 11 bases, with 8 bases left in between. CDR3 size: 11 residues. The CDR3 here is CASSPGTPLHF. CDR3 DNA: TGTGCCAGCAGCCCCGGGACACCCCTCCACTTT.

This chain joins TRBV5-4 and TRBJ2-7; 11 bases agree with TRBD1. CDR1 and CDR2 (germline): SGHNT, YYREEE (reference sequence). V shed 4 bases, J shed 4 bases, and the junction held 4 bases outside the gene matches. This CDR3 is built from 14 residues. The CDR3 region is CASSPGQGVYEQYF. DNA for the CDR3: TGTGCCAGCAGCCCGGGACAGGGGGTTTACGAGCAGTACTTC. Filled out from reference TRBV5-4 and TRBJ2-7, the complete variable domain reads ETGVTQSPTHLIKTRGQQVTLRCSSQSGHNTVSWYQQALGQGPQFIFQYYREEENGRGNFPPRFSGLQFPNYSSELNVNALELDDSALYLCASSPGQGVYEQYFGPGTRLTVT.

This clonotype was observed a handful of times. The chain recombines TRBV4-3 with TRBJ1-3; D ambiguous. V dropped 0 bases and J dropped 2 bases, with 8 bases sitting between them. Looked up from germline, CDR1 is LGHNA and CDR2 is YSLEER. The CDR3 runs 15 residues. The CDR3 protein is CASSQDGGPGNTIYF. CDR3 nucleotide sequence: TGCGCCAGCAGCCAAGATGGAGGTCCTGGAAACACCATATATTTT.

This clonotype is judged medium-sized. The rearrangement uses TRBV3-1 and TRBJ2-1; D unclear. Trimming took 1 base from V and 4 from J, leaving 2 bases between them. Germline CDR1 LGHDT, CDR2 YNNKEL (reference sequence). The CDR3 runs to 12 residues. CDR3 residues: CASSQGYNEQFF. The CDR3 bases are TGTGCCAGCAGCCAAGGGTACAATGAGCAGTTCTTC.